This T cell receptor (beta chain) was sequenced during a study of T cells expressing NK-cell markers (dated by TCRdb to the early 2020s). Describing the broader study: TCR beta-chain repertoires were profiled in sorted CD3+CD56+NKG2C+, CD3+CD56+NKG2C- and CD3+CD56-NKG2C+ T-cell subsets from roughly eight donors. Of the eight sequenced donors, seven were found to be HCMV-seropositive and one was found to be HCMV-seronegative. The study sequenced eight donors, all healthy volunteers chosen at random: three men and five women. Sequencing of the libraries produced 2 x 150 bp reads on Illumina HiSeq 2000/2500, MiSeq or NextSeq. Results and caveats for the whole study, not just this receptor: For about 6 donors, the dominant CD3+CD56+NKG2C+ clonotypes were among the top 10 CD8+ clonotypes and accounted for about 1.0-8% of CD8+ T cells. Those dominant clonotypes were again the most abundant among CD3+CD56-NKG2C+ cells in a few donors, at 28.3-60.1%. Whether the expanded NKG2C-expressing T cell clones were specific for HCMV antigens remained unclear.

Sequenced on an Illumina HiSeq 2000. 5'RACE template switching, by which a universal primer site and unique molecular identifiers were added, was used to make TCR beta cDNA libraries. Priming for cDNA synthesis came from the TCR beta constant segment, and two successive PCR amplification steps followed. Turning to the authors' computational methods: MIGEC handled demultiplexing of the reads and grouping by UMI, while MiTCR was used to assemble and quantify clonotypes. To exclude erroneous sequences, any TCR cDNA sequence not supported by at least two reads was discarded. The tcR package was used for downstream repertoire analysis, with clonotypes matched between fractions based on CDR3 nucleotide sequence plus V segment. VDJmatch was used to annotate antigen specificity against VDJdb, with one amino acid substitution in CDR3 permitted. Each entry corresponds to one CDR3 protein sequence from reads that TCRdb reprocessed, and DNA is not given. The V and J calls, along with clone size, are taken from TCRdb and not from the paper's own processing. This sample's listing comprises almost 450,000 distinct CDR3 sequences. Of the sample, more than 7% falls within the top ten clones.

For this clonotype: The specificity of this receptor is unknown.

To determine HCMV serostatus, a commercial ELISA kit was used to detect HCMV-specific IgG in serum. Ficoll density gradient centrifugation was used to isolate peripheral blood mononuclear cells from blood. The sample was blood T cells: a sorted CD56 or NKG2C T cell subset, CD4+ or CD8+ T cells, or bulk PBMC T cells (not recorded which). This sequence originates from a woman between 18 and 75 years old in good health.

The CDR3 loop reads CASSNHWDSPSTDTQYF. The chain couples TRBV6-1 to TRBJ2-3. Inclusive of the bounding cysteine and phenylalanine, the CDR3 is 17 residues long. A DNA sequence was not provided. From the germline V gene, CDR1 is MNHNS and CDR2 is SASEGT.